This TCR beta chain emerged from a study of blood T cell repertoires in COVID-19. Study-level background: The samples span acute and convalescent COVID-19 from the United States, Italy and Spain. The cDNA or gDNA used as material had been derived from T cells, B-cell-depleted T cells, or PBMCs.

V lost 3 bases and J lost 3; bases outside the gene matches: 4. CDR1 and CDR2 (germline): LGHDT, YNNKEL (reference sequence). The CDR3 length is 14 residues. In the original workflow: Reference gene primer amplification in the assay estimated nucleated cell counts. The assay was immunoSEQ multiplex PCR, and TCRdb's table has in-frame clones only and misses some. That table gives V, J and clone size, and the DNA gave D and trimming. The top ten clones hold roughly 3.6% of a sample with a few hundred thousand clones, 85% of them seen once. This clonotype was sampled from a woman between 18 and 29 years old with acute or convalescent COVID-19. Sequenced material: peripheral blood. J is TRBJ2-7 and V is TRBV3-1 (or the pseudogene TRBV3-2), with TRBD2 matching 8 bases. Here the CDR3 reads CASSHATSDYEQYF. DNA of the CDR3: TGTGCCAGCAGCCATGCGACTAGCGACTACGAGCAGTACTTC.